This T cell receptor (beta chain) derives from a study of cytomegalovirus exposure and HLA in healthy donors. The overall study: Among about 179 million T cells, an earlier analysis found 117 million unique TCR beta sequences.

The V gene lost 4 bases and the J gene lost 0 bases, with 16 bases spanning the gap. The CDR3 is 16 amino acids. Germline V gene sequence: CDR1 MNHNY, CDR2 SVGAGI (reference sequence). PCR primers comprised 60 Vbeta and 13 Jbeta primers. Here immunoSEQ multiplex PCR was the method, and the copy in TCRdb shows in-frame clones only, minus some. The table shows 65,000 to 85,000 clones, with roughly 79% occurring only once. The receptor was isolated from a woman in her thirties or forties in good health and CMV-seropositive. Sequences were obtained from PBMCs. The gene calls are TRBV6-6 and TRBJ2-7, with D perhaps TRBD2 (6 bases). CDR3: CASSSRLALNSYEQYF. CDR3 nucleotides: TGTGCCAGCAGTTCCCGCCTAGCGCTCAACTCCTACGAGCAGTACTTC.